A selection of T cell receptor beta chains follows, all from one sample in a study of T cell responses to AZD1222 COVID-19 vaccine. Method: immunoSEQ multiplex PCR; TCRdb's copy keeps in-frame clones and lacks some. The sample lists about 60,000 clones, about 79% occurring once. The sequencing here drew on peripheral blood, taken on day 0 of AZD1222 vaccination. These receptors were taken from an adult in good health. Each CDR3 is given with its conserved first and last residue. A D gene is named only where the DNA matches it firmly. Clone size appears in some rows only: once, few, many, or a class for an expanded clone.

CDR3aa	CDR3nt	d_gene	abundance	v_gene	j_gene
CASSLGGAGGYTF	TGTGCCAGCAGCTTAGGGGGGGCCGGAGGCTACACCTTC	-	-	TRBV7-2	TRBJ1-2
CASSFAGMNQPQHF	TGTGCCAGCAGTTTTGCCGGTATGAATCAGCCCCAGCATTTT	-	-	TRBV27	TRBJ1-5
CASSPLTGENTEAFF	TGTGCCAGCTCACCTCTGACAGGGGAAAACACTGAAGCTTTCTTT	TRBD1	-	TRBV18	TRBJ1-1
CASSPDSHEQYF	TGTGCCAGCAGTCCGGACAGCCACGAGCAGTACTTC	-	-	TRBV28	TRBJ2-7
CASSSHRDGVDNEQFF	TGCGCCAGCAGCTCCCACCGGGACGGGGTCGACAATGAGCAGTTCTTC	-	-	TRBV5-1	TRBJ2-1
CASSPGDDQPQHF	TGTGCCAGCTCCCCGGGGGACGATCAGCCCCAGCATTTT	-	-	TRBV7-6	TRBJ1-5
CASSVEGGRSPLHF	TGTGCCAGCAGCGTAGAAGGGGGCCGTTCACCCCTCCACTTT	TRBD1	-	TRBV9	TRBJ1-6
CASSPNRDREKKLFF	TGTGCCAGCTCACCGAACCGGGACAGGGAGAAAAAACTGTTTTTT	TRBD1	-	TRBV18	TRBJ1-4
CASSSLAGGYQETQYF	TGTGCCAGCAGCTCTTTAGCGGGGGGGTACCAAGAGACCCAGTACTTC	TRBD2	few	TRBV7-6	TRBJ2-5
CASSQVRQSTNTGELFF	TGCGCCAGCAGCCAAGTGAGACAGTCTACGAACACCGGGGAGCTGTTTTTT	-	few	TRBV4-1	TRBJ2-2
CASSMRGGLGTNEQFF	TGCGCCAGCAGCATGCGTGGGGGACTAGGGACCAATGAGCAGTTCTTC	TRBD2	-	TRBV10-2	TRBJ2-1
CASSQYGDPNYGYTF	TGTGCCAGCAGCCAATACGGAGACCCTAACTATGGCTACACCTTC	-	-	TRBV7-3	TRBJ1-2
CASSLANSPLHF	TGTGCCAGCAGCTTGGCAAATTCACCCCTCCACTTT	-	-	TRBV5-4	TRBJ1-6
CASRGSLRTEAFF	TGCGCCAGCAGGGGCAGTCTGAGGACTGAAGCTTTCTTT	-	-	TRBV5-1	TRBJ1-1
CASSLTGSRDFPETQYF	TGCGCCAGCAGCTTGACGGGGTCCCGGGATTTCCCCGAGACCCAGTACTTC	-	-	TRBV5-1	TRBJ2-5
CASSQWGSGANVLTF	TGTGCCAGCAGTCAGTGGGGGTCTGGGGCCAACGTCCTGACTTTC	-	few	TRBV6-2/TRBV6-3	TRBJ2-6
CASRDDRVKNTIYF	TGTGCCAGCAGGGACGACAGGGTAAAAAACACCATATATTTT	TRBD1	-	TRBV6-5	TRBJ1-3
CASSQLAGSLTDTQYF	TGTGCCAGCTCGCAACTAGCGGGGAGCCTCACAGATACGCAGTATTTT	TRBD2	-	TRBV18	TRBJ2-3
CASSKTSGTYNEQFF	TGTGCCAGCAGTAAAACTAGCGGTACCTACAATGAGCAGTTCTTC	TRBD2	-	TRBV6-4	TRBJ2-1
CASSVEGGNTIYF	TGTGCCAGCAGCGTAGAGGGGGGAAACACCATATATTTT	-	few	TRBV9	TRBJ1-3
CASTLKGSNQPQHF	TGTGCCAGCACCTTAAAAGGGAGCAATCAGCCCCAGCATTTT	-	-	TRBV5-4	TRBJ1-5
CASSYSGRLYNEQFF	TGTGCCAGCAGTTACTCGGGCAGACTTTACAATGAGCAGTTCTTC	-	-	TRBV6-6	TRBJ2-1
CASSLFSGSENEQFF	TGTGCCAGCAGCTTATTTAGCGGGAGTGAAAATGAGCAGTTCTTC	TRBD2	once	TRBV7-6	TRBJ2-1
CASSTQGGSGNTIYF	TGCGCCAGCAGTACCCAGGGGGGTTCCGGAAACACCATATATTTT	TRBD1	-	TRBV10-2	TRBJ1-3
CASSSIWTGEQYF	TGTGCCAGCAGCAGTATCTGGACAGGGGAGCAGTACTTC	TRBD1	-	TRBV25-1	TRBJ2-7
CASSMPDSQGEKLFF	TGCGCCAGCAGCATGCCGGACTCCCAAGGCGAAAAACTGTTTTTT	-	-	TRBV5-1	TRBJ1-4
CASSPWTGTNQPQHF	TGTGCCAGCAGCCCTTGGACAGGGACTAATCAGCCCCAGCATTTT	TRBD1	-	TRBV7-9	TRBJ1-5
CATSRWDTEQFF	TGTGCCACCAGCAGATGGGATACCGAGCAGTTCTTC	-	-	TRBV15	TRBJ2-1
CASSGLAGGVRNEQFF	TGTGCCAGCAGTGGACTAGCGGGAGGGGTCAGGAATGAGCAGTTCTTC	TRBD2	-	TRBV6-1	TRBJ2-1
CASSPGQLFYGYTF	TGTGCCAGCAGTCCGGGACAGCTTTTCTATGGCTACACCTTC	TRBD1	-	TRBV5-6	TRBJ1-2
CASSNTGELFF	TGCGCCAGCAGTAACACCGGGGAGCTGTTTTTT	-	-	TRBV5-1	TRBJ2-2
CASRTGINQPQHF	TGTGCCAGCAGAACAGGGATCAATCAGCCCCAGCATTTT	-	-	TRBV28	TRBJ1-5
CASSERDRGADTQYF	TGTGCCAGCAGTGAACGAGACAGGGGTGCAGATACGCAGTATTTT	TRBD1	-	TRBV2	TRBJ2-3
CASSQVQGSYNEQFF	TGTGCCAGCAGCCAAGTACAGGGTTCCTACAATGAGCAGTTCTTC	-	-	TRBV3-1/TRBV3-2	TRBJ2-1
CASRYPGPNYGYTF	TGTGCCAGCAGATACCCAGGGCCCAACTATGGCTACACCTTC	-	-	TRBV28	TRBJ1-2
CASSYFGTGGFQETQYF	TGTGCCAGCAGTTACTTCGGAACAGGGGGTTTTCAAGAGACCCAGTACTTC	TRBD1	-	TRBV6-2/TRBV6-3	TRBJ2-5
CASSQGNEQFF	TGTGCCAGCAGCCAAGGGAATGAGCAGTTCTTC	-	-	TRBV4-2	TRBJ2-1
CASRPRLSGNTIYF	TGCGCCAGCAGACCTCGACTCTCTGGAAACACCATATATTTT	-	-	TRBV5-1	TRBJ1-3
CSGGGMNTEAFF	TGCAGCGGGGGAGGGATGAACACTGAAGCTTTCTTT	-	-	TRBV29-1	TRBJ1-1
CSVEFLPGTSGSLNVYNEQFF	TGCAGCGTTGAATTTCTACCCGGGACTAGCGGGAGTTTAAATGTTTACAATGAGCAGTTCTTC	TRBD2	-	TRBV29-1	TRBJ2-1
CASSSLQGAGGYTF	TGTGCCAGCAGCTCCCTCCAGGGGGCTGGGGGCTACACCTTC	TRBD1	-	TRBV11-3	TRBJ1-2
CASSLYEGVGNQPQHF	TGTGCCAGCAGTTTATATGAGGGGGTGGGCAATCAGCCCCAGCATTTT	-	few	TRBV28	TRBJ1-5
CASSLESGDTQYF	TGTGCCAGCAGCTTAGAATCAGGGGATACGCAGTATTTT	-	-	TRBV7-7	TRBJ2-3
CASSMTGETEAFF	TGCGCCAGCAGCATGACAGGGGAGACTGAAGCTTTCTTT	TRBD1	-	TRBV5-1	TRBJ1-1
CASSLNFRNRYGYTF	TGTGCCAGCAGTCTCAATTTTCGGAATAGGTATGGCTACACCTTC	-	-	TRBV28	TRBJ1-2
CASSPRSTSGSTGELFF	TGTGCCAGCAGCCCACGCAGTACTAGCGGGAGCACCGGGGAGCTGTTTTTT	TRBD2	-	TRBV9	TRBJ2-2
CASSLAGVTGELFF	TGCGCCAGCAGCCTAGCGGGAGTCACCGGGGAGCTGTTTTTT	TRBD2	-	TRBV5-1	TRBJ2-2
CASSLVYEQYF	TGTGCCAGCAGCTTAGTATACGAGCAGTACTTC	-	once	TRBV11-2	TRBJ2-7